Listed here is a single TCR beta chain. The data were obtained in a study of T cells in Graves' hyperthyroidism and ophthalmopathy. RNA transcripts yielded amplified TCR beta CDR3 regions. A first-round RT-PCR of the TCR CDR3 used the HTBI primer set. TCRdb re-called the multiplex PCR reads through MiXCR, storing one row per CDR3 protein. The sample shows over 350,000 distinct CDR3 sequences, about 15% of them seen only once. The ends were cut back, 8 bases at V and 4 bases at J, with 15 bases in the middle. The CDR3 sequence is 14 residues long. Germline CDR1 is WNHNN and CDR2 is SYGVQD (reference sequence).

This receptor was obtained from a man younger than 35 with Graves' ophthalmopathy. The chain is built from TRBV10-1 and TRBJ2-1; TRBD2 is a possible D gene (6 bases). The sequencing sample was made of blood. In DNA form, the CDR3 reads TGCGCCAGCTCCCGGGAGACAGCTTACAATGAGCAGTTCTTC. This codes for CASSRETAYNEQFF.